Here is one T cell receptor beta chain with its context. The data stem from a study of blood T cells in healthy people across ages. Isolated per sample were at least 6 million PBMCs. Primed by a sample-barcoded 5' primer and a J-beta primer mix, a second PCR proceeded for about 7 to 11 cycles. One entry per CDR3 protein results from TCRdb running MiXCR on the 5' RACE reads. There are about 1,500,000 distinct CDR3 sequences in the sample; about 43% occur only once, and under 8% lies in the top ten. The length of the CDR3 is 17 residues. V shed 3 bases and J shed 1 base, with 22 bases lying between them. CDR1 and CDR2 (germline): SQVTM, ANQGSEA.

The chain joins TRBV29-1 to TRBJ2-7; D may be TRBD1 (5 bases). The clonotype originates from a woman younger than 35 in good health. The sample was blood. Here the CDR3 reads CSVEKGSEYEPSYEQYF. CDR3 DNA sequence: TGCAGCGTTGAGAAGGGGTCTGAGTACGAGCCATCCTACGAGCAGTACTTC.